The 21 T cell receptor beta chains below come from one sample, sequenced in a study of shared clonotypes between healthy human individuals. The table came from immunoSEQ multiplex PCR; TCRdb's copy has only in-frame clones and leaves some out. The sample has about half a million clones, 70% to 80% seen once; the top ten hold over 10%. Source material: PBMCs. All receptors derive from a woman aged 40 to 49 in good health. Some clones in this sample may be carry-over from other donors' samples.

The CDR3 sequence is CATSRDQDRPYEQYF. The CDR3 nucleotides read TGTGCCACCAGCAGAGACCAGGACAGACCCTACGAGCAGTACTTC. The chain has TRBV15 and TRBJ2-7; maybe TRBD1 (6 bases). The CDR3 has 15 residues. Trimming removed 0 bases at V and 2 bases at J, with 11 bases between. CDR1 and CDR2 from the germline V gene are LNHNV and YYDKDF (reference sequence).

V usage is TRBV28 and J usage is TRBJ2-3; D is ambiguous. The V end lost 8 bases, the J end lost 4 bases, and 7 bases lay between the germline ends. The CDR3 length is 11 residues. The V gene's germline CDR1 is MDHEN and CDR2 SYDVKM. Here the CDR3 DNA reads TGTGCCAGCGGAGCCCCAGATACGCAGTATTTT. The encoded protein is CASGAPDTQYF.

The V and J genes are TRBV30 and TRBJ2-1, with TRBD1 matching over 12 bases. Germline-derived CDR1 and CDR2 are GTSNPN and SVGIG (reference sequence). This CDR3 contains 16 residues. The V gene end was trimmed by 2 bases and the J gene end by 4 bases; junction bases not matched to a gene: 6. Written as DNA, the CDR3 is TGTGCCTGGAGTTCTAGGGACAGGGGGCTATACAATGAGCAGTTCTTC. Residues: CAWSSRDRGLYNEQFF.

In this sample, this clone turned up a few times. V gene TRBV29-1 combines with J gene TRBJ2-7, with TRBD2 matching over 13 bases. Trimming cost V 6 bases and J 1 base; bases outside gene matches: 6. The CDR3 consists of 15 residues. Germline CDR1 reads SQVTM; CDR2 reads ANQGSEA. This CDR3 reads CSVAPGLAGSYEQYF. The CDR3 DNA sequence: TGCAGCGTAGCCCCGGGACTAGCGGGGTCCTACGAGCAGTACTTC.

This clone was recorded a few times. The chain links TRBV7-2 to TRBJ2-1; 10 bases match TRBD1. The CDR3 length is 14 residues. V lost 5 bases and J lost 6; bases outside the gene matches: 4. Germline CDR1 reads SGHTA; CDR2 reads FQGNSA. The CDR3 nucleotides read TGTGCCAGCAGCATAGACAGGGGGCTCAATGAGCAGTTCTTC. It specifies CASSIDRGLNEQFF.

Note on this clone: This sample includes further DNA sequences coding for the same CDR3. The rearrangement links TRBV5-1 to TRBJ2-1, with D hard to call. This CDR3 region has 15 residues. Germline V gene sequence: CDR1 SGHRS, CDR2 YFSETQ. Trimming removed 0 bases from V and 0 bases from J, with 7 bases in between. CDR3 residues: CASSLEGISYNEQFF. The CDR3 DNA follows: TGCGCCAGCAGCTTGGAAGGGATCTCCTACAATGAGCAGTTCTTC.

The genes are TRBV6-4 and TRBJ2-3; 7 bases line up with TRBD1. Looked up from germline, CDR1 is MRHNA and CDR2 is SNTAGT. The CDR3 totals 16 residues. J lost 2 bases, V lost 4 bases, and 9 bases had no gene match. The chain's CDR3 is CASSVPYRGDTDTQYF. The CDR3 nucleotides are TGTGCCAGCAGTGTCCCCTACAGGGGCGACACAGATACGCAGTATTTT.

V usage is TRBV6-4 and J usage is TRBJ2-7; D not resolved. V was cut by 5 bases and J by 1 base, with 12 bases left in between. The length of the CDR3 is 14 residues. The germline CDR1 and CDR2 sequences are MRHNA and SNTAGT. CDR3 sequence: CASSLGGNSYEQYF. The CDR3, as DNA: TGTGCCAGCAGTTTAGGCGGAAATTCCTACGAGCAGTACTTC.

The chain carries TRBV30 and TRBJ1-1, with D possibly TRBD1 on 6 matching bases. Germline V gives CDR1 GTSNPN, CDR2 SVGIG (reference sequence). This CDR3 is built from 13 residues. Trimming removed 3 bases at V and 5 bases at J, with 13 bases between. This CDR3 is CAWSPERGTEAFF. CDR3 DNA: TGTGCCTGGAGCCCCGAGAGGGGGACTGAAGCTTTCTTT.

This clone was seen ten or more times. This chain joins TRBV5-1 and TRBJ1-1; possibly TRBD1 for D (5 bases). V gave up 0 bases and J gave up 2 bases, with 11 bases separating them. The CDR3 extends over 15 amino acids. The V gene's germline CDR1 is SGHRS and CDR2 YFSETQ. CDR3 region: CASSLAFGGNTEAFF. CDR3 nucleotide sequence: TGCGCCAGCAGCTTGGCCTTTGGGGGAAACACTGAAGCTTTCTTT.

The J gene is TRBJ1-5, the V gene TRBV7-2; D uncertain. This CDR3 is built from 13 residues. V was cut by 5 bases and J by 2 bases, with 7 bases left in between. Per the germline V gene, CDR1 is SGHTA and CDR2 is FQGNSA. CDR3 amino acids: CASSGSRNQPQHF. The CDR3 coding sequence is TGTGCCAGCAGCGGCTCTCGCAATCAGCCCCAGCATTTT.

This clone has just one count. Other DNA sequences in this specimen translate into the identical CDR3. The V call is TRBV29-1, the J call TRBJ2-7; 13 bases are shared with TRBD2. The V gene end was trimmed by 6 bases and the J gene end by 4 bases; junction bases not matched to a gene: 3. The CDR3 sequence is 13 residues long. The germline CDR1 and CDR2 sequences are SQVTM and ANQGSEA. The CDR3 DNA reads TGCAGCGTCCGACTAGCGGGAGGATACGAGCAGTACTTC. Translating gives CSVRLAGGYEQYF.

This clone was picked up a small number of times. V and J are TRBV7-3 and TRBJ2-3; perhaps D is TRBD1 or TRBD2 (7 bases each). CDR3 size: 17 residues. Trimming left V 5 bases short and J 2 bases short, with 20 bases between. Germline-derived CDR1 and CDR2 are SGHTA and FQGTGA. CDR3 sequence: CASSPRGSGDYTDTQYF. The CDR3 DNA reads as TGTGCCAGCAGCCCCAGGGGGAGCGGGGATTACACAGATACGCAGTATTTT.

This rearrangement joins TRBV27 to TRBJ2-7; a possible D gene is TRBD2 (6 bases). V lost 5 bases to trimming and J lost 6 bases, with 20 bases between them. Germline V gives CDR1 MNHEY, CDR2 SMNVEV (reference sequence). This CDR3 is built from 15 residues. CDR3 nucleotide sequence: TGTGCCAGCAGTCGAGTAAGGGACTCCAGCCTCGAGCAGTACTTC. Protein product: CASSRVRDSSLEQYF.

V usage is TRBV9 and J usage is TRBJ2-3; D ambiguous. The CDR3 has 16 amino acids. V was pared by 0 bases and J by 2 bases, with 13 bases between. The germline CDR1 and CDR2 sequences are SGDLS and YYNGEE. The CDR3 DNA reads TGTGCCAGCAGCGTAGGCGGTTGGAGCCCCACAGATACGCAGTATTTT. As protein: CASSVGGWSPTDTQYF.

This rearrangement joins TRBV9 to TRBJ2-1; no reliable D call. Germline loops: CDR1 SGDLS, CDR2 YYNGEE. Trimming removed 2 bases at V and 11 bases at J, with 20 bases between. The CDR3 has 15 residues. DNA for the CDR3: TGTGCCAGCAGCGTTTGGCGGAACAACCCCAGTCAGCAGTTCTTC. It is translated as CASSVWRNNPSQQFF.

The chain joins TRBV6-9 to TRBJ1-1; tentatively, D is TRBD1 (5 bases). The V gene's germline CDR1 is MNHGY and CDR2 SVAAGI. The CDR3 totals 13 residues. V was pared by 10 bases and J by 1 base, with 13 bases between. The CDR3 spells CAIRQPQNTEAFF. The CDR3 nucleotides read TGTGCCATTCGACAGCCCCAGAACACTGAAGCTTTCTTT.

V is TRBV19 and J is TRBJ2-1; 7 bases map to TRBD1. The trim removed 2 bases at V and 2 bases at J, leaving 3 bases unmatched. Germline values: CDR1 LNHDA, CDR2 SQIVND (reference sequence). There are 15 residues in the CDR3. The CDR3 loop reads CASSILGQPYNEQFF. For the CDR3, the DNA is TGTGCCAGTAGTATACTGGGACAGCCCTACAATGAGCAGTTCTTC.

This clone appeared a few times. The CDR3 region is CASKAGAPPYEQYF. The CDR3 DNA is TGTGCCAGTAAAGCAGGCGCGCCACCCTACGAGCAGTACTTC. The J gene is TRBJ2-7, the V gene TRBV19; no clear D gene. V was trimmed by 7 bases and J by 2 bases, leaving 15 bases between them. Germline loops: CDR1 LNHDA, CDR2 SQIVND (reference sequence). This CDR3 contains 14 residues.

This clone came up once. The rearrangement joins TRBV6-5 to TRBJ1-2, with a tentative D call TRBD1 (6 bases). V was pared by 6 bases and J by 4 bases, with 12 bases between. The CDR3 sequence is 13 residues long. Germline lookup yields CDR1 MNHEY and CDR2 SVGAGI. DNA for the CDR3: TGTGCCAGCAGCCCTCGACAGGCCTATGGCTACACCTTC. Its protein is CASSPRQAYGYTF.

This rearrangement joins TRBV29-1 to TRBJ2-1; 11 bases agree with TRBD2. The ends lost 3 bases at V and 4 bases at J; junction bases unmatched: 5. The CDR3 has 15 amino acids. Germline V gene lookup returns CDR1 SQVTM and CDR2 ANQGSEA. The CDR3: CSVDGTSGKYNEQFF. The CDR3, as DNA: TGCAGCGTTGATGGGACTAGCGGAAAATACAATGAGCAGTTCTTC.